The rows below give T cell receptor beta chains drawn from one sample of a study of shared T cell receptors in the human thymus. Sequencing was performed with immunoSEQ multiplex PCR; in TCRdb, only in-frame clones are kept and a portion is missing. Found here are over 350,000 clones, approximately 95% of them singletons; the top ten hold about 0.02%. Input material: thymocytes. The source of these receptors is a human donor. The CDR3 runs from the conserved cysteine through the conserved F or W. Fields, in order: J gene, D gene, V gene, clone size, CDR3 protein, CDR3 DNA. A D gene is named only where the DNA matches it firmly. Clone size, where shown, is once, few, many, or a class for clones that have expanded.

j_call: TRBJ2-5
d_call: .
v_call: TRBV7-6
clone_size: .
cdr3_aa: CASSLPGTQYF
cdr3_nt: TGTGCCAGCAGCCTCCCAGGGACCCAGTACTTC

j_call: TRBJ2-7
d_call: TRBD1
v_call: TRBV28
clone_size: .
cdr3_aa: CASSLTRQGTLSYEQYF
cdr3_nt: TGTGCCAGCAGTTTAACCCGACAGGGGACGCTCTCCTACGAGCAGTACTTC

j_call: TRBJ2-3
d_call: .
v_call: TRBV21-1
clone_size: .
cdr3_aa: CASSKGERLCTDTQYF
cdr3_nt: TGTGCCAGCAGCAAAGGAGAGAGACTTTGCACAGATACGCAGTATTTT

j_call: TRBJ2-1
d_call: TRBD2
v_call: TRBV5-1
clone_size: .
cdr3_aa: CASSSGTSGNNEQFF
cdr3_nt: TGCGCCAGCAGCTCCGGGACTAGCGGGAATAATGAGCAGTTCTTC

j_call: TRBJ2-2
d_call: TRBD2
v_call: TRBV27
clone_size: .
cdr3_aa: CASSLTSGRAGELFF
cdr3_nt: TGTGCCAGCAGTTTAACTAGCGGGAGGGCCGGGGAGCTGTTTTTT

j_call: TRBJ2-1
d_call: TRBD2
v_call: TRBV28
clone_size: once
cdr3_aa: CASTRTPGLAGGPSYNEQFF
cdr3_nt: TGTGCCAGCACTCGTACTCCGGGACTAGCGGGAGGGCCCTCCTACAATGAGCAGTTCTTC

j_call: TRBJ2-1
d_call: .
v_call: TRBV7-6
clone_size: .
cdr3_aa: CASREGGGAYNEQFF
cdr3_nt: TGTGCCAGCCGCGAGGGAGGGGGCGCCTACAATGAGCAGTTCTTC

j_call: TRBJ2-7
d_call: .
v_call: TRBV27
clone_size: .
cdr3_aa: CASTGPIRGEQYF
cdr3_nt: TGTGCCAGCACGGGTCCCATCCGGGGCGAGCAGTACTTC

j_call: TRBJ2-1
d_call: .
v_call: TRBV27
clone_size: .
cdr3_aa: CASSFPPGVGGDEQFF
cdr3_nt: TGTGCCAGCAGTTTTCCCCCGGGGGTGGGTGGCGATGAGCAGTTCTTC

j_call: TRBJ1-5
d_call: TRBD1
v_call: TRBV29-1
clone_size: .
cdr3_aa: CSVVMTGESNQPQHF
cdr3_nt: TGCAGCGTGGTGATGACAGGGGAGAGCAATCAGCCCCAGCATTTT

j_call: TRBJ2-7
d_call: .
v_call: TRBV5-6
clone_size: .
cdr3_aa: CASSFFQGGHEQYF
cdr3_nt: TGTGCCAGCAGCTTTTTTCAGGGGGGCCACGAGCAGTACTTC

j_call: TRBJ1-1
d_call: .
v_call: TRBV10-2
clone_size: .
cdr3_aa: CASSESTGTEAFF
cdr3_nt: TGCGCCAGCAGTGAGTCGACAGGCACTGAAGCTTTCTTT

j_call: TRBJ2-2
d_call: TRBD1
v_call: TRBV28
clone_size: .
cdr3_aa: CASSLRTTGLITGELFF
cdr3_nt: TGTGCCAGCAGTTTACGTACGACAGGGTTGATCACCGGGGAGCTGTTTTTT

j_call: TRBJ2-7
d_call: TRBD2
v_call: TRBV28
clone_size: .
cdr3_aa: CASSLELAGGYEQYF
cdr3_nt: TGTGCCAGCAGTTTGGAACTAGCGGGGGGCTACGAGCAGTACTTC

j_call: TRBJ2-5
d_call: TRBD2
v_call: TRBV4-2
clone_size: .
cdr3_aa: CASSLAGGETQYF
cdr3_nt: TGTGCCAGCAGTCTAGCGGGCGGGGAGACCCAGTACTTC

j_call: TRBJ2-7
d_call: .
v_call: TRBV6-1
clone_size: .
cdr3_aa: CASSEESIPNEQYF
cdr3_nt: TGTGCCAGCAGTGAAGAGTCAATTCCGAACGAGCAGTACTTC

j_call: TRBJ1-5
d_call: .
v_call: TRBV2
clone_size: .
cdr3_aa: CASSERRNVGGGNQPQHF
cdr3_nt: TGTGCCAGCAGTGAAAGGAGGAACGTCGGTGGTGGCAATCAGCCCCAGCATTTT

j_call: TRBJ2-7
d_call: .
v_call: TRBV9
clone_size: .
cdr3_aa: CASNQGPGRSYEQYF
cdr3_nt: TGTGCCAGCAACCAGGGGCCCGGGAGGTCCTACGAGCAGTACTTC

j_call: TRBJ2-7
d_call: TRBD2
v_call: TRBV5-5
clone_size: .
cdr3_aa: CASSLEIGWGLGEQYF
cdr3_nt: TGTGCCAGCAGCTTGGAGATAGGGTGGGGACTAGGCGAGCAGTACTTC

j_call: TRBJ1-4
d_call: .
v_call: TRBV19
clone_size: .
cdr3_aa: CASGRGVTNEKLFF
cdr3_nt: TGTGCCAGTGGTCGAGGGGTCACTAATGAAAAACTGTTTTTT

j_call: TRBJ2-7
d_call: TRBD1
v_call: TRBV7-9
clone_size: .
cdr3_aa: CASSSGHRDRTSRYEQYF
cdr3_nt: TGTGCCAGCAGCTCAGGCCACCGGGACAGGACCTCCCGCTACGAGCAGTACTTC

j_call: TRBJ1-2
d_call: .
v_call: TRBV5-1
clone_size: .
cdr3_aa: CASSLTLGGYTF
cdr3_nt: TGCGCCAGCAGCTTAACTCTCGGTGGCTACACCTTC

j_call: TRBJ2-3
d_call: .
v_call: TRBV7-9
clone_size: .
cdr3_aa: CASSLETDTQYF
cdr3_nt: TGTGCCAGCAGCTTAGAAACAGATACGCAGTATTTT

j_call: TRBJ2-7
d_call: TRBD1
v_call: TRBV5-6
clone_size: .
cdr3_aa: CASSFVGTGLYEQYF
cdr3_nt: TGTGCCAGCAGCTTTGTTGGGACAGGACTCTACGAGCAGTACTTC

j_call: TRBJ2-7
d_call: .
v_call: TRBV28
clone_size: .
cdr3_aa: CASSFGVVGSYEQYF
cdr3_nt: TGTGCCAGCAGTTTTGGAGTGGTTGGATCCTACGAGCAGTACTTC

j_call: TRBJ2-5
d_call: TRBD2
v_call: TRBV7-8
clone_size: .
cdr3_aa: CASSLISPRLAQETQYF
cdr3_nt: TGTGCCAGCAGCTTAATATCCCCTCGACTAGCGCAAGAGACCCAGTACTTC

j_call: TRBJ1-3
d_call: .
v_call: TRBV7-6
clone_size: .
cdr3_aa: CASSLTGPCSGNTIYF
cdr3_nt: TGTGCCAGCAGCTTAACAGGTCCCTGCTCTGGAAACACCATATATTTT

j_call: TRBJ2-1
d_call: .
v_call: TRBV5-1
clone_size: .
cdr3_aa: CASSSRDGWNEQFF
cdr3_nt: TGCGCCAGCAGCTCCAGGGACGGATGGAATGAGCAGTTCTTC

j_call: TRBJ2-7
d_call: .
v_call: TRBV19
clone_size: .
cdr3_aa: CAITDILMIYEQYF
cdr3_nt: TGTGCCATTACGGACATCCTAATGATCTACGAGCAGTACTTC

j_call: TRBJ2-7
d_call: .
v_call: TRBV28
clone_size: .
cdr3_aa: CASSSPVTGLAYEQYF
cdr3_nt: TGTGCCAGCAGTTCACCAGTTACAGGGCTCGCCTACGAGCAGTACTTC

j_call: TRBJ2-1
d_call: .
v_call: TRBV7-6
clone_size: .
cdr3_aa: CASSFRGDNNEQFF
cdr3_nt: TGTGCCAGCAGCTTCCGCGGAGATAACAATGAGCAGTTCTTC

j_call: TRBJ1-5
d_call: TRBD1
v_call: TRBV7-6
clone_size: once
cdr3_aa: CASSATGGFNQPQHF
cdr3_nt: TGTGCCAGCAGCGCGACAGGGGGGTTTAATCAGCCCCAGCATTTT

j_call: TRBJ1-1
d_call: TRBD1
v_call: TRBV30
clone_size: .
cdr3_aa: CAWELQGAQPSEAFF
cdr3_nt: TGTGCCTGGGAACTACAGGGGGCGCAACCCTCTGAAGCTTTCTTT

j_call: TRBJ2-3
d_call: .
v_call: TRBV9
clone_size: .
cdr3_aa: CASSVAEKGTDTQYF
cdr3_nt: TGTGCCAGCAGCGTAGCGGAGAAAGGCACAGATACGCAGTATTTT

j_call: TRBJ2-7
d_call: .
v_call: TRBV4-1
clone_size: .
cdr3_aa: CASSQDRVAVGYEQYF
cdr3_nt: TGCGCCAGCAGCCAAGATAGGGTGGCGGTGGGCTACGAGCAGTACTTC

j_call: TRBJ2-7
d_call: .
v_call: TRBV20-1
clone_size: once
cdr3_aa: CSARPTYEQYF
cdr3_nt: TGCAGTGCCAGACCCACCTACGAGCAGTACTTC

j_call: TRBJ1-2
d_call: .
v_call: TRBV7-8
clone_size: .
cdr3_aa: CASSQTADYGYTF
cdr3_nt: TGTGCCAGCAGCCAGACGGCGGACTATGGCTACACCTTC

j_call: TRBJ2-2
d_call: TRBD2
v_call: TRBV4-2
clone_size: .
cdr3_aa: CASSLEREANVTGELFF
cdr3_nt: TGTGCCAGCAGCCTAGAGCGGGAGGCGAACGTTACCGGGGAGCTGTTTTTT

j_call: TRBJ2-7
d_call: .
v_call: TRBV7-2
clone_size: .
cdr3_aa: CASSFGGPLGEQYF
cdr3_nt: TGTGCCAGCAGCTTTGGAGGGCCTTTGGGCGAGCAGTACTTC

j_call: TRBJ2-7
d_call: TRBD1
v_call: TRBV4-1
clone_size: .
cdr3_aa: CASSQDEDRYYEQYF
cdr3_nt: TGCGCCAGCAGCCAAGATGAGGACAGGTACTACGAGCAGTACTTC

j_call: TRBJ1-1
d_call: TRBD1
v_call: TRBV5-1
clone_size: .
cdr3_aa: CASSLEQGNRAFF
cdr3_nt: TGCGCCAGCAGCTTGGAACAGGGGAATCGAGCTTTCTTT

j_call: TRBJ2-1
d_call: .
v_call: TRBV5-4
clone_size: .
cdr3_aa: CASSPSRGGWYNEQFF
cdr3_nt: TGTGCCAGCAGCCCCTCGCGGGGAGGATGGTACAATGAGCAGTTCTTC

j_call: TRBJ2-3
d_call: .
v_call: TRBV29-1
clone_size: .
cdr3_aa: CSVETSISTDTQYF
cdr3_nt: TGCAGCGTTGAAACTAGCATCAGCACAGATACGCAGTATTTT

j_call: TRBJ2-3
d_call: TRBD1
v_call: TRBV9
clone_size: .
cdr3_aa: CASSVWDRPGDTQYF
cdr3_nt: TGTGCCAGCAGCGTGTGGGACAGGCCAGGGGATACGCAGTATTTT

j_call: TRBJ2-1
d_call: TRBD2
v_call: TRBV5-1
clone_size: .
cdr3_aa: CASKSTLAGGPSEQFF
cdr3_nt: TGCGCCAGCAAGAGCACCCTAGCGGGAGGGCCTTCTGAGCAGTTCTTC

j_call: TRBJ2-3
d_call: .
v_call: TRBV5-1
clone_size: .
cdr3_aa: CASSLVSVGDTQYF
cdr3_nt: TGCGCCAGCAGCTTGGTTAGCGTCGGAGATACGCAGTATTTT

j_call: TRBJ1-5
d_call: .
v_call: TRBV27
clone_size: few
cdr3_aa: CASGKGTIPQVQPQHF
cdr3_nt: TGTGCCAGCGGAAAGGGGACAATCCCCCAGGTTCAGCCCCAGCATTTT

j_call: TRBJ2-3
d_call: .
v_call: TRBV27
clone_size: .
cdr3_aa: CASSLKGPDTQYF
cdr3_nt: TGTGCCAGCAGTTTGAAGGGGCCAGATACGCAGTATTTT

j_call: TRBJ2-4
d_call: .
v_call: TRBV27
clone_size: .
cdr3_aa: CASREAKLNIQYF
cdr3_nt: TGTGCCAGCAGAGAGGCCAAGCTAAACATTCAGTACTTC

j_call: TRBJ1-1
d_call: .
v_call: TRBV5-1
clone_size: .
cdr3_aa: CASSWDRRTEAFF
cdr3_nt: TGCGCCAGCAGCTGGGACCGAAGGACTGAAGCTTTCTTT

j_call: TRBJ2-4
d_call: .
v_call: TRBV12-5
clone_size: .
cdr3_aa: CASGPPASPLAKNIQYF
cdr3_nt: TGTGCTAGTGGTCCCCCAGCTAGCCCTCTAGCCAAAAACATTCAGTACTTC